This TCR beta chain was profiled in a study of blood T cells in healthy people across ages. The overall study: T cells yielded about one barcoded beta molecule per two cells through template switching.

Study-level points and caveats: With age, beta diversity per million T cells declined roughly linearly, significantly by 40.

Then a second PCR, running about 6 to 11 cycles, was carried out with a sample-barcoded 5' primer and a J-beta primer mix. The yield of each sample was at least 2.5 million CDR3-containing paired-end reads. TCRdb recomputed calls from the 5' RACE reads with MiXCR, one row per CDR3 protein. The sample holds about 800,000 distinct CDR3 sequences; about 62% are singletons and the top ten take around 22%. Donors gave around 10 milliliters of peripheral blood apiece. V dropped 2 bases and J dropped 3 bases, with 15 bases sitting between them. This CDR3 is 15 amino acids long. Germline-derived CDR1 and CDR2 are SGDLS and YYNGEE. To note about this clonotype: As yet, its antigen is unknown.

The source material was blood. This clonotype originated in a young man in good health. V is TRBV9 and J is TRBJ2-7; D possibly corresponds to TRBD2 (6 bases). CDR3 DNA: TGTGCCAGCAGCGTGGGGGACTTTTCTCGCTACGAGCAGTACTTC. Encoded protein: CASSVGDFSRYEQYF.